This TCR beta chain was found in a study of blood T cell repertoires in COVID-19. Study-wide background: Samples came from the United States, Italy and Spain, spanning acute and convalescent COVID-19. T cells, B-cell-depleted T cells, or PBMCs provided the cDNA or gDNA that served as material.

Across about 22 US areas, participants ranged in age from about 18 to 90 years. In the original analysis: Amplifying reference gene primers gave estimates of nucleated cell counts. Repertoires were generated with immunoSEQ multiplex PCR, while TCRdb's copy carries only in-frame clones and drops some. Clone size and the V and J calls come from that table; the DNA yielded D and trimming. The sample records some 200,000 clones, less than 85% being singletons. The length of the CDR3 is 12 residues. Trimming removed 3 bases at V and 6 bases at J, with 9 bases between. The germline gives CDR1 MNHEY, CDR2 SMNVEV (reference sequence).

The source material was PBMCs or T cells enriched from blood (not recorded which). This receptor was obtained from a woman aged 55-75 years with acute COVID-19. This rearrangement joins TRBV27 to TRBJ2-7, with D unresolved. The chain's CDR3 is CASSFNAIEQYF. The CDR3 DNA reads as TGTGCCAGCAGTTTTAACGCTATCGAGCAGTACTTC.